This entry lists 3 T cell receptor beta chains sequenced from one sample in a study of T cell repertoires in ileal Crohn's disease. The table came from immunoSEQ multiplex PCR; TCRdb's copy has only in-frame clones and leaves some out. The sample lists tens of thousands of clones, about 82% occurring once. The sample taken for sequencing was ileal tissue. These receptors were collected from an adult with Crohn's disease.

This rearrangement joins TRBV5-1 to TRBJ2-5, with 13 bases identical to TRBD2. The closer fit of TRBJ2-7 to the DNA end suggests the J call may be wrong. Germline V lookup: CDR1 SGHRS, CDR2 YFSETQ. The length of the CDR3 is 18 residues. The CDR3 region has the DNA TGCGCCAGCAGCTTGGTTGGGACTAGCGGGGTATATCCCTACGAGCAGTACTTC. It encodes CASSLVGTSGVYPYEQYF.

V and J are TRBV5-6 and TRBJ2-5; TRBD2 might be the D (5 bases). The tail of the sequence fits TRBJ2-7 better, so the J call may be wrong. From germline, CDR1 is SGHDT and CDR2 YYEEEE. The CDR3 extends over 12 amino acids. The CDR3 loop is CASSGRAYEQYF. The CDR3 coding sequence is TGTGCCAGCAGCGGGAGAGCCTACGAGCAGTACTTC.

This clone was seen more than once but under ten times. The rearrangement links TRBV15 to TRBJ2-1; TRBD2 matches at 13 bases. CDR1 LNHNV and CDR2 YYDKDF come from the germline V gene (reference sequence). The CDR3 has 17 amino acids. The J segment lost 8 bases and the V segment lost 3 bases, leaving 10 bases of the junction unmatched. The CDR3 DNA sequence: TGTGCCACCAGCAGGGGGACTAGCGGGACCGTAGCCGATGAGCAGTTCTTC. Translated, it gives CATSRGTSGTVADEQFF.